The 12 T cell receptor beta chains below all came from one sample that was sequenced in a study of response to subunit inactivated influenza vaccine. MiXCR was run by TCRdb on the RT-PCR reads, yielding one entry per CDR3 protein. There are roughly 460,000 distinct CDR3 sequences in the sample; 10% to 11% occur only once, and approximately 12% lies in the top ten. The specimen was PBMCs from blood, collected around seven weeks after vaccination. These receptors originate from a man aged 50-59 years who received an inactivated influenza vaccine.

CDR3 coding DNA: TGTGCCAGCAGTGCCGGGCGACCTATCTACACCTTC. It encodes CASSAGRPIYTF. The chain uses TRBV6-2 or TRBV6-3 and TRBJ1-2; D is unclear. CDR1 and CDR2 from the germline V gene are MNHEY and SVGEGT. V was clipped by 5 bases and J by 10 bases, with 14 bases between them. The CDR3 runs to 12 residues.

This clonotype has more than one count but fewer than ten. This chain links TRBV9 with TRBJ2-4, with D hard to call. This CDR3 is 17 amino acids long. V lost 4 bases, J lost 1 base, and 18 bases lay in between. Germline V CDR1 and CDR2: SGDLS, YYNGEE. The CDR3 here is CASSPVGVGTAKNIQYF. Here the CDR3 DNA reads TGTGCCAGCAGCCCCGTCGGAGTGGGAACGGCCAAAAACATTCAGTACTTC.

This clonotype was observed a few times. The V gene is TRBV5-6, the J gene TRBJ2-3, with 9 bases fitting TRBD2. The CDR3 extends over 16 amino acids. Germline CDR1 SGHDT, CDR2 YYEEEE. The J segment lost 2 bases and the V segment lost 1 base, leaving 5 bases of the junction unmatched. CDR3 loop: CASSLYEREDTDTQYF. DNA for the CDR3: TGTGCCAGCAGCTTGTATGAGCGGGAGGACACAGATACGCAGTATTTT.

This clonotype was observed many times. The chain has TRBV9 and TRBJ2-1; D is tentatively TRBD1 or TRBD2 (5 bases each). Deletions cut 3 bases from V and 6 bases from J, with 16 bases between. Germline V gene sequence: CDR1 SGDLS, CDR2 YYNGEE. This CDR3 has 15 residues. CDR3 sequence: CASSDTPGRINEQFF. As DNA, the CDR3 is TGTGCCAGCAGCGATACCCCGGGACGGATCAATGAGCAGTTCTTC.

This clonotype was seen a handful of times. V is TRBV2 and J is TRBJ2-1; 8 bases line up with TRBD2. V shed 6 bases and J 0 bases; nucleotides not matched to a gene: 10. The CDR3 spans 17 residues. Germline V gene lookup returns CDR1 SNHLY and CDR2 FYNNEI. CDR3 protein: CASSNRIAGNSYNEQFF. Here the CDR3 DNA reads TGTGCCAGCAGCAATCGGATAGCGGGAAACTCCTACAATGAGCAGTTCTTC. Using reference TRBV2 and TRBJ2-1 for the parts outside the CDR3, the full variable domain is EPEVTQTPSHQVTQMGQEVILRCVPISNHLYFYWYRQILGQKVEFLVSFYNNEISEKSEIFDDQFSVERPDGSNFTLKIRSTKLEDSAMYFCASSNRIAGNSYNEQFFGPGTRLTVL.

The V and J genes are TRBV10-3 and TRBJ2-1; D perhaps matches TRBD2 (6 bases). Trimming cost V 2 bases and J 0 bases, with 11 bases left between them. This CDR3 region has 16 residues. Per the germline V gene, CDR1 is ENHRY and CDR2 is SYGVKD. This chain's CDR3 is CAISESGGSSYNEQFF. The DNA of the CDR3 is TGTGCCATCAGTGAGAGCGGAGGGAGCTCCTACAATGAGCAGTTCTTC.

The V gene is TRBV29-1, the J gene TRBJ2-7, with a tentative D call TRBD2 (5 bases). The germline V gene encodes CDR1 SQVTM and CDR2 ANQGSEA. The V end lost 5 bases, the J end lost 0 bases, and 14 bases lay between the germline ends. The CDR3 covers 14 residues. The DNA of the CDR3 is TGCAGCGTTTCCCGTGGGAGCCCCTCCTACGAGCAGTACTTC. Translated, it gives CSVSRGSPSYEQYF.

This clonotype occurred many times. The genes are TRBV18 and TRBJ2-7, with D perhaps matching TRBD1 (5 bases). This CDR3 is built from 14 residues. Germline V gives CDR1 KGHSH, CDR2 LQKENI. The germline V and J ends were trimmed by 2 bases and 2 bases, with 10 bases remaining between them. CDR3 bases: TGTGCCAGCTCACCAGTGACAGAAGCCTACGAGCAGTACTTC. Translated, it gives CASSPVTEAYEQYF. Full variable domain (rest looked up from reference TRBV18 and TRBJ2-7): NAGVMQNPRHLVRRRGQEARLRCSPMKGHSHVYWYRQLPEEGLKFMVYLQKENIIDESGMPKERFSAEFPKEGPSILRIQQVVRGDSAAYFCASSPVTEAYEQYFGPGTRLTVT.

In its sample, this clonotype was seen a few times. The gene calls are TRBV10-3 and TRBJ2-1; D gene uncertain. CDR3 length: 13 amino acids. Germline V lookup: CDR1 ENHRY, CDR2 SYGVKD. With 7 bases removed from V and 12 bases from J, the gap between germline ends came to 19 bases. DNA of the CDR3: TGTGCCATCACTCCCGACTGGTTGCGACGGCAGTTCTTC. It yields the protein CAITPDWLRRQFF.

The rearrangement uses TRBV9 and TRBJ2-7; 8 positions agree with TRBD2. The junction had 11 bases not matched to a gene; V was cut back by 3 bases and J by 6 bases. Looked up from germline, CDR1 is SGDLS and CDR2 is YYNGEE. The CDR3 runs to 15 residues. The CDR3 nucleotides are TGTGCCAGCAGCGCTGGGGTAGCGGGACTCCTCGAGCAGTACTTC. As protein: CASSAGVAGLLEQYF.

The chain joins TRBV27 to TRBJ1-1; the D gene is possibly TRBD1 (5 bases). V was shortened by 6 bases and J by 1 base, with 18 bases between the two germline ends. The V gene's germline CDR1 is MNHEY and CDR2 SMNVEV (reference sequence). The CDR3 extends over 16 amino acids. The CDR3, as DNA: TGTGCCAGCAGGATTGTCGGGCAGGGAGAGAACACTGAAGCTTTCTTT. Its protein is CASRIVGQGENTEAFF.

This clonotype was detected many times. The chain recombines TRBV5-6 with TRBJ2-1; D is possibly TRBD1 (7 bases). There are 14 residues in the CDR3. V was pared by 5 bases and J by 4 bases, with 13 bases between. Germline CDR1 reads SGHDT; CDR2 reads YYEEEE. The CDR3 here is CASSGQGGYNEQFF. DNA of the CDR3: TGTGCCAGCAGTGGTCAGGGGGGATACAATGAGCAGTTCTTC.